This T cell receptor beta chain was found in a study of cytomegalovirus exposure and HLA in healthy donors. Overall study results and limits: Testing in vitro showed three CMV-associated chains specific for CMV antigens. A later analysis found most CMV-associated TCR beta chains apparently HLA-restricted. Reported performance of the classifier showed diagnosis of cytomegalovirus status with high specificity and sensitivity.

PCR employed 60 Vbeta and 13 Jbeta primers. TCRdb's table, derived via immunoSEQ multiplex PCR, lists solely in-frame clones and lacks some. This repertoire shows some 190,000 clones, about 80% found once; its top ten account for under 2%. On this clone: Its specificity is unknown.

V dropped 4 bases and J dropped 5; count of bases not matched to a gene: 9. Germline assignment: CDR1 SQVTM and CDR2 ANQGSEA. This CDR3 comprises 15 residues. The rearrangement links TRBV29-1 to TRBJ2-7; 12 nucleotides align to TRBD1. The sequence derives from a woman in her thirties in good health and CMV-seronegative. Sequencing input: PBMCs. The CDR3 loop is CSVVGWDRGPDEQYF. The CDR3 DNA sequence: TGCAGCGTTGTAGGCTGGGACAGGGGGCCGGACGAGCAGTACTTC.